The T cell receptor (beta chain) under discussion was sequenced for a study of blood T cells in healthy people across ages. Study conclusions and caveats: When one million T cells were used, diversity estimates were thought to be underestimates.

This CDR3 is 12 amino acids long. The germline gives CDR1 MDHEN, CDR2 SYDVKM. Trimming removed 5 bases from V and 8 bases from J, with 12 bases in between. A second PCR of about 6 to 11 cycles used a sample-barcoded 5' primer and a J-beta primer mix. TCRdb itself ran the 5' RACE reads through MiXCR, one entry per CDR3 protein. This table holds approximately 960,000 distinct CDR3 sequences, about 28% found once. Points on this clonotype: Antigen specificity is unknown.

The data also belong to a second study, concerning T cells of mothers and their children.

The material sequenced was blood. This chain connects TRBV28 to TRBJ1-2; D gene unclear. The sequence came from a middle-aged woman in good health. The CDR3 coding sequence is TGTGCCAGCAGTAAAACGGCGCTGGGCTACACCTTC. Translated: CASSKTALGYTF.